This entry describes one T cell receptor beta chain. Germline values: CDR1 SGHKS, CDR2 YYEKEE (reference sequence). V was shortened by 2 bases and J by 0 bases, with 9 bases between the two germline ends. The CDR3 is 15 residues long. Some clones are missing from TCRdb's copy, which holds only in-frame ones; the method was immunoSEQ multiplex PCR. Here the sample spans about 68,000 clones, roughly 97% being singletons. This entry is derived from a study of technical replicates of blood from a few donors. The rearrangement links TRBV5-5 to TRBJ1-3; tentatively, D is TRBD1 (6 bases). This clonotype originated in a human donor in good health. What was sequenced was T cells isolated from PBMCs. CDR3 bases: TGTGCCAGCAGCTTTAGGACAGCCTCTGGAAACACCATATATTTT. Translation gives CASSFRTASGNTIYF. Complete variable domain (other parts from reference TRBV5-5 and TRBJ1-3): DAGVTQSPTHLIKTRGQQVTLRCSPISGHKSVSWYQQVLGQGPQFIFQYYEKEERGRGNFPDRFSARQFPNYSSELNVNALLLGDSALYLCASSFRTASGNTIYFGEGSWLTVV.